Listed here are 20 T cell receptor beta chains from one sample, sequenced in a study of esophageal squamous cell carcinoma under preoperative chemotherapy. Time point specified: after preoperative PTX-NDP chemotherapy. MiXCR was run by TCRdb on the PCR reads, yielding one entry per CDR3 protein. This table has roughly 1,200 distinct CDR3 sequences, 25% to 30% appearing once. Specimen collection occurred from a patient given preoperative chemotherapy. The source of these receptors is a human donor with esophageal squamous cell carcinoma. The donor label of this sample is uncertain.

By its share, this clonotype is medium-sized (0.01 to 0.1%). CDR3 loop: CASTFSSEFSTDTQYF. The CDR3 nucleotides read TGTGCCAGCACCTTCTCCTCCGAATTTAGCACAGATACGCAGTATTTT. The chain recombines TRBV12-3 or TRBV12-4 with TRBJ2-3; D is unclear. Deletions cut 7 bases from V and 0 bases from J, with 17 bases between. This CDR3 contains 16 residues.

This clonotype was seen only a few times. V and J are TRBV4-3 and TRBJ2-4; TRBD1 matches at 10 bases. This CDR3 is built from 15 residues. CDR1 and CDR2 (germline): LGHNA, YSLEER. V lost 4 bases, J lost 6 bases, and 6 bases stayed unmatched. The CDR3 nucleotides read TGCGCCAGCAGCCCCGGCTGGGACAGGGGAAACATTCAGTACTTC. Encoded protein: CASSPGWDRGNIQYF.

This clonotype is deemed medium-sized. V is TRBV6-5 and J is TRBJ2-2; 8 bases agree with TRBD1. The CDR3 runs 16 residues. The V and J ends lost 7 bases and 1 base, in that order; junction bases with no gene match: 8. Looked up from germline, CDR1 is MNHEY and CDR2 is SVGAGI. CDR3 protein: CASTFAGTGNTGELFF. Here the CDR3 DNA reads TGTGCCAGCACTTTCGCCGGGACAGGGAACACCGGGGAGCTGTTTTTT.

By sample share, this clonotype is hyperexpanded (1% or more). The V and J genes are TRBV27 and TRBJ2-2, with unresolved D. From germline, CDR1 is MNHEY and CDR2 SMNVEV (reference sequence). The CDR3 totals 13 residues. V gave up 2 bases and J gave up 4 bases, with 5 bases separating them. The CDR3 DNA reads as TGTGCCAGCAGTTTAACGTTCACCGGGGAGCTGTTTTTT. Amino acids: CASSLTFTGELFF.

Judged by abundance, this clonotype is large (0.1 to 1%). V is TRBV6-5 and J is TRBJ2-1; no reliable D call. Germline CDR1 MNHEY, CDR2 SVGAGI. CDR3 size: 14 residues. V lost 5 bases and J lost 9, with 17 bases in between. The CDR3 nucleotides are TGTGCCAGCAGTCTAGTTAATGACCGTCGTGAGCAGTTCTTC. Protein product: CASSLVNDRREQFF.

This clonotype was detected only once. This sequence joins TRBV6-1 and TRBJ2-1, with D possibly matching TRBD2 (6 bases). V lost 9 bases and J 7 bases, leaving 19 bases between the germline ends. The CDR3 covers 14 residues. CDR1 MNHNS and CDR2 SASEGT come from the germline V gene. CDR3 region: CARGLGRQVNEQFF. DNA of the CDR3: TGTGCCAGGGGACTCGGTAGGCAGGTGAATGAGCAGTTCTTC.

This clonotype was observed a few times. This sequence may be a read error, since a much larger clone differs from it by one base. This rearrangement joins TRBV12-3 or TRBV12-4 to TRBJ1-1, with TRBD1 as a possible D gene (5 bases). The length of the CDR3 is 13 residues. CDR3 coding DNA: TGTGCCAGCGCAGGGTTTACGAACACTGAAGTTTTCTTT. Translated, it gives CASAGFTNTEVFF.

This clonotype is categorized as medium-sized. The chain combines TRBV6-1 with TRBJ2-5, with 9 bases identical to TRBD2. Matching the DNA end better, TRBJ2-7 makes the J call doubtful. CDR1 is MNHNS and CDR2 is SASEGT in the germline V gene. This CDR3 spans 16 amino acids. The CDR3: CASATHGAGGKNEQYF. CDR3 in DNA: TGTGCCAGCGCTACCCATGGGGCGGGAGGGAAAAACGAGCAGTACTTC.

Remarks on this clonotype: At one end the junction does not follow the germline gene, possibly because of a read error. This sequence joins TRBV6-1 and TRBJ2-2, with TRBD2 as a possible D gene (5 bases). Germline CDR1 is MNHNS and CDR2 is SASEGT. This CDR3 comprises 14 residues. CDR3 amino acids: CASRVNGETGELVF. CDR3 nucleotide sequence: TGTGCCAGCAGGGTAAATGGGGAGACCGGGGAGCTGGTTTTT.

Notes on this clonotype: The conserved closing phenylalanine or tryptophan is absent in this CDR3, likely reflecting a read error. V is TRBV7-8 and J is TRBJ2-1, with D perhaps TRBD1 or TRBD2 (5 bases each). The DNA end lines up better with TRBJ2-5; the J call may be wrong. Germline V CDR1 and CDR2: SGHVS, FQNEAQ. This CDR3 is 17 amino acids long. This chain's CDR3 is CASSLVRSGGGQVTQYL. CDR3 in DNA: TGTGCCAGCAGCTTAGTTCGTAGTGGTGGGGGTCAAGTGACCCAGTACTTG.

The genes are TRBV25-1 and TRBJ1-1; D remains unclear. CDR3 length: 13 residues. V dropped 7 bases and J dropped 1 base, with 10 bases sitting between them. CDR1 and CDR2 from the germline V gene are MGHDK and SYGVNS. CDR3 nucleotide sequence: TGTGCCAGCACCGGACGGCCGAACACTGAAGCTTTCTTT. Translated: CASTGRPNTEAFF.

The sample holds a few counts of this clonotype. This rearrangement joins TRBV10-3 to TRBJ1-2, with unresolved D. Between the trimmed V and J ends, which lost 2 bases and 6 bases, there was a span of 10 bases. This CDR3 is 13 amino acids long. Germline V gene sequence: CDR1 ENHRY, CDR2 SYGVKD. This chain's CDR3 is CAISERPNHGYTF. The CDR3 nucleotides read TGTGCCATCAGTGAGCGCCCCAATCATGGCTACACCTTC.

This clonotype counts as medium-sized. The CDR3 loop reads CASSPTSGSSYEQYF. Here the CDR3 DNA reads TGTGCCAGCAGTCCGACTAGCGGGAGCTCCTACGAGCAGTACTTC. The V call is TRBV6-1, the J call TRBJ2-7; 12 bases are a match to TRBD2. The CDR3 loop spans 15 amino acids. Germline V CDR1 and CDR2: MNHNS, SASEGT. The V gene end was trimmed by 5 bases and the J gene end by 0 bases; junction bases not matched to a gene: 2.

The rearrangement uses TRBV7-6 and TRBJ2-7; D may be TRBD1 or TRBD2 (6 bases each). Germline loops: CDR1 SGHVS, CDR2 FNYEAQ. V shed 5 bases and J shed 4 bases, with 12 bases lying between them. The CDR3 runs 13 residues. The CDR3 sequence: CASSQLGGYEQYV. The CDR3 DNA is TGTGCCAGCAGCCAGTTAGGGGGGTACGAGCAGTACGTC.

The chain links TRBV6-1 to TRBJ2-5; a possible D gene is TRBD2 (7 bases). There are 16 residues in the CDR3. Looked up from germline, CDR1 is MNHNS and CDR2 is SASEGT. V was trimmed by 6 bases and J by 3 bases, leaving 20 bases between them. The CDR3: CASSEPWGEGEETQYF. For the CDR3, the DNA is TGTGCCAGCAGCGAGCCGTGGGGGGAGGGGGAAGAGACCCAGTACTTC.

The V gene is TRBV6-1, the J gene TRBJ2-1, with D possibly being TRBD1 (6 bases). The closer fit of TRBJ2-5 to the DNA end suggests the J call may be wrong. CDR3 length: 13 residues. Germline lookup yields CDR1 MNHNS and CDR2 SASEGT. The CDR3 sequence is CASNRQGRETQYF. Written as DNA, the CDR3 is TGTGCCAGCAACCGGCAGGGGAGAGAGACCCAGTACTTC.

This clonotype qualifies as medium-sized. The V and J genes are TRBV27 and TRBJ2-5; TRBD1 matches 7 bases. The CDR3 has 16 residues. Germline V CDR1 and CDR2: MNHEY, SMNVEV (reference sequence). V trimming: 3 bases; J trimming: 0 bases; junction bases outside the gene matches: 7. Written as DNA, the CDR3 is TGTGCCAGCAGTTTTAGGTACAGGGGTAACCAAGAGACCCAGTACTTC. This gives the protein CASSFRYRGNQETQYF.

In its sample, this clonotype ranks as large. The chain has TRBV6-1 and TRBJ2-7; D unclear. The V gene lost 2 bases and the J gene lost 1 base, with 12 bases spanning the gap. The germline gives CDR1 MNHNS, CDR2 SASEGT. The CDR3 has 15 amino acids. CDR3 residues: CASSELGDTSYEQYF. DNA for the CDR3: TGTGCCAGCAGTGAACTAGGTGACACTTCCTACGAGCAGTACTTC.

This clonotype counts as medium-sized. V usage is TRBV6-1 and J usage is TRBJ2-7; 7 bases are shared with TRBD2. The trim removed 11 bases at V and 1 base at J, leaving 14 bases unmatched. The CDR3 contains 15 residues. Germline-derived CDR1 and CDR2 are MNHNS and SASEGT. The CDR3 loop is CAGTHEASGSYEQYF. Written as DNA, the CDR3 is TGTGCCGGTACCCATGAAGCTAGCGGTTCCTACGAGCAGTACTTC.

The chain recombines TRBV27 with TRBJ2-3, with D perhaps assigned TRBD1 or TRBD2 (5 bases each). The germline V and J ends were trimmed by 4 bases and 6 bases, with 17 bases remaining between them. Germline loops: CDR1 MNHEY, CDR2 SMNVEV (reference sequence). The length of the CDR3 is 15 residues. Written as DNA, the CDR3 is TGTGCCAGCAGTTCCCGGGACGGGGCCACGGATACGCAGTATTTT. Residues: CASSSRDGATDTQYF.